This T cell receptor beta chain derives from a study of blood T cell repertoires in COVID-19 (dated by TCRdb to 2018 to 2020). In terms of the full investigation: Samples from collaborators originated in the United States, Italy and Spain and spanned both the acute and convalescent phases of COVID-19. The prospective study material was composed of cDNA or gDNA derived from T cells, B-cell-depleted T cells, or PBMCs. Where HLA class I and class II types were available, the types were taken from metadata supplied by the sample provider, not from assay-based typing. The sample metadata nearly always contained a de-identified subject ID, COVID-19 status, age in years and sex. Deeply sampled blood TCRbeta repertoires from subjects exposed to, actively infected with, or recovered from COVID-19 were included in the dataset. The repertoires were released in a freely available public database meant as a resource for research on the immune response to SARS-CoV-2. Samples came from the ongoing ImmuneRACE study (first 160 participants) plus 1,254 subjects from 6 global collaborators. The investigation overall reported the following: The amount of clinical and demographic metadata varied by source and participant and was provided uncurated.

As to this clone: Its antigen remains undetermined. Within one base of it there is no much larger clone, and no base qualities were kept.

TCRbeta CDR3 regions were amplified from genomic DNA using the immunoSEQ Assay, a bias-controlled multiplex PCR. The authors processed their data as follows. Nucleated cell counts per sample were estimated from amplification of reference gene primers within the assay. Sequence reads were collapsed and filtered to measure the absolute abundance of every unique TCRbeta CDR3 rearrangement. For each sample, productive Simpson clonality was calculated as the square root of Simpson's diversity index across productive rearrangements. In its TCRdb copy, this immuneACCESS table keeps in-frame sequences only and misses some clones. Where compared with another copy, unresolved V genes explain less than half of these, and the others have no known cause. That table supplies the V and J calls and clone size; D and trimming were determined from the DNA. This sample holds approximately 200,000 clones; about 88% were observed only once. Of the sample, around 1.1% is held by the ten largest clones.

Via the germline V gene, CDR1 is ENHRY and CDR2 SYGVKD. From the cysteine through the phenylalanine, the CDR3 covers 13 amino acids. The read is trimmed to its CDR3 DNA, 39 bases read in frame from base 1. Between the V and J ends, shortened by 2 bases and 1 base respectively, the junction contains 6 bases. The collaborating institutions used their own protocols to collect whole blood in K2EDTA tubes. For TCRbeta analysis, collaborators shipped samples as frozen whole blood, isolated PBMCs, or DNA extracted from either of those sample types. The sequencing sample was made of peripheral blood. The sequence derives from a man aged 25-40 years with acute or convalescent COVID-19. The V and J segments used are TRBV10-3 and TRBJ2-7, with no confident D gene call. The sequenced DNA is TGTGCCATCAGTGAGAGGAGTTCCTACGAGCAGTACTTC. It codes for CAISERSSYEQYF.